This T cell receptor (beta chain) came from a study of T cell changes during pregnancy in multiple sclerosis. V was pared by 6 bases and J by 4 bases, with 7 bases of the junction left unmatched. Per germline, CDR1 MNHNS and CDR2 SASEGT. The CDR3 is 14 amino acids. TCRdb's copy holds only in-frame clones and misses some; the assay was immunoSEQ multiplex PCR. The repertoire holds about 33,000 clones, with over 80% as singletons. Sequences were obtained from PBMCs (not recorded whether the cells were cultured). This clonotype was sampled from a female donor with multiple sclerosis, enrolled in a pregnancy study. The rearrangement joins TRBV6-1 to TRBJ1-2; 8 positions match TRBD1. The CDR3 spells CASSPGTGTYGYTF. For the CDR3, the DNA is TGTGCCAGCAGCCCCGGGACAGGTACCTATGGCTACACCTTC.